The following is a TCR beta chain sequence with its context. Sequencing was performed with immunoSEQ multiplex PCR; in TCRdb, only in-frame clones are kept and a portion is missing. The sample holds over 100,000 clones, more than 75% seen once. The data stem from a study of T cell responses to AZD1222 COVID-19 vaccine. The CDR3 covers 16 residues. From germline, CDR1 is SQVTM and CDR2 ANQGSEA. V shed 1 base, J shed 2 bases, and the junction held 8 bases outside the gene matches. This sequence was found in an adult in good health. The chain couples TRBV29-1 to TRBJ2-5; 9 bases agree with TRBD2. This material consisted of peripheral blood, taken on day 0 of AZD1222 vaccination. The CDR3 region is CSVEVASGAPQETQYF. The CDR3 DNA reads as TGCAGCGTTGAAGTCGCTAGCGGGGCCCCGCAAGAGACCCAGTACTTC.